The 29 T cell receptor beta chains listed next were all sequenced from one sample in a study of response to subunit inactivated influenza vaccine. MiXCR, applied by TCRdb to the RT-PCR reads, yields one record per CDR3 protein. The table lists roughly 700,000 distinct CDR3 sequences, about 14% of them singletons. The sequencing here drew on PBMCs from blood, taken less than 15 days before vaccination. The receptor source for this set is a man aged 45-65 years who received an inactivated influenza vaccine.

The sample holds many counts of this clonotype. The chain is built from TRBV9 and TRBJ2-3; TRBD2 aligns across 7 bases. J lost 4 bases, V lost 0 bases, and 5 bases had no gene match. The length of the CDR3 is 15 residues. CDR1 and CDR2 (germline): SGDLS, YYNGEE. CDR3 sequence reads: CASSVGEGTADTQYF. CDR3 DNA sequence: TGTGCCAGCAGCGTAGGGGAGGGCACCGCAGATACGCAGTATTTT.

This clonotype was observed a few times. V and J are TRBV12-3 or TRBV12-4 and TRBJ1-2; possibly TRBD1 for D (6 bases). Between the trimmed V and J ends, which lost 5 bases and 7 bases, there was a span of 14 bases. The CDR3 length is 13 residues. The CDR3 sequence is CASSAAAGVGYTF. CDR3 in DNA: TGTGCCAGCAGTGCAGCCGCAGGGGTTGGCTACACCTTC.

The chain couples TRBV6-2 or TRBV6-3 to TRBJ2-3; 8 nucleotides match TRBD1. Germline V gene lookup returns CDR1 MNHEY and CDR2 SVGEGT. The V segment lost 2 bases and the J segment 0 bases; nucleotides outside the gene matches: 7. The CDR3 totals 17 residues. The CDR3, as DNA: TGTGCCAGCAGTTACCGCGGCCGGGACAGGAGCACAGATACGCAGTATTTT. Amino acids: CASSYRGRDRSTDTQYF.

The chain is built from TRBV20-1 and TRBJ2-1, with 11 nucleotides matching TRBD2. Looked up from germline, CDR1 is DFQATT and CDR2 is SNEGSKA (reference sequence). V shed 6 bases, J shed 0 bases, and the junction held 10 bases outside the gene matches. CDR3 size: 17 residues. The chain's CDR3 is CSAQGLAARRSYNEQFF. In DNA form, the CDR3 reads TGCAGTGCGCAGGGACTAGCGGCTCGGCGCTCCTACAATGAGCAGTTCTTC.

The chain links TRBV6-5 to TRBJ1-6; possibly TRBD1 for D (6 bases). The V end was cut by 2 bases, the J end by 10 bases, with 18 bases between. CDR3 length: 16 amino acids. CDR1 and CDR2 from the germline V gene are MNHEY and SVGAGI. The CDR3 sequence is CASSYPDRIGVSPLHF. Here the CDR3 DNA reads TGTGCCAGCAGTTACCCCGACAGGATTGGGGTATCACCCCTCCACTTT.

CDR3 sequence: CASKPTDSYEQYF. Written as DNA, the CDR3 is TGTGCCAGCAAGCCGACAGACTCCTACGAGCAGTACTTC. The chain has TRBV12-3 or TRBV12-4 and TRBJ2-7; TRBD1 is a possible D gene (5 bases). The CDR3 has 13 residues. The V gene lost 7 bases and the J gene lost 0 bases, with 10 bases spanning the gap.

This clonotype showed up just a few times. V gene TRBV6-2 or TRBV6-3 combines with J gene TRBJ1-2; D is possibly TRBD1 (6 bases). V lost 2 bases, J lost 2 bases, and 21 bases lay in between. CDR1 is MNHEY and CDR2 is SVGEGT in the germline V gene. The CDR3 contains 18 residues. For the CDR3, the DNA is TGTGCCAGCAGTTACCCAACGACAGGATCGCATTCCAACTATGGCTACACCTTC. It is translated as CASSYPTTGSHSNYGYTF.

This clonotype was observed at least ten times. This chain joins TRBV7-2 and TRBJ2-7; 13 bases are shared with TRBD2. CDR1 SGHTA and CDR2 FQGNSA come from the germline V gene. The CDR3 contains 15 residues. V was pared by 5 bases and J by 4 bases, with 5 bases of the junction left unmatched. CDR3 region: CASSVGLAGEYEQYF. The CDR3 DNA sequence: TGTGCCAGCAGCGTCGGACTAGCGGGGGAGTACGAGCAGTACTTC.

This clonotype was seen a few times. The chain links TRBV15 to TRBJ2-2; D unclear. Trimming removed 3 bases from V and 2 bases from J, with 13 bases in between. The CDR3 loop spans 16 amino acids. Germline CDR1 and CDR2: LNHNV and YYDKDF (reference sequence). The CDR3 DNA reads as TGTGCCACCAGCAGTCAATCCGCCATAAACACCGGGGAGCTGTTTTTT. It codes for CATSSQSAINTGELFF.

This clonotype was recorded a few times. The CDR3 spells CASSGGSGTEAFF. The CDR3 region has the DNA TGTGCCAGCAGTGGGGGTTCTGGCACTGAAGCTTTCTTT. The chain employs TRBV12-3 or TRBV12-4 and TRBJ1-1, with a possible D match to TRBD1 (5 bases). CDR3 length: 13 residues. Between the trimmed V and J ends, which lost 5 bases and 4 bases, there was a span of 11 bases.

The CDR3 coding sequence is TGTGCCAGCAGCTTAGACTCAGCTTCCTATGGCTACACCTTC. Its protein is CASSLDSASYGYTF. This chain connects TRBV7-9 to TRBJ1-2; D remains unclear. The CDR3 is 14 amino acids. Germline CDR1 is SEHNR and CDR2 is FQNEAQ (reference sequence). The ends were cut back, 1 base at V and 4 bases at J, with 10 bases in the middle. Based on the CDR3 plus reference TRBV7-9 and TRBJ1-2, the full variable domain is DTGVSQNPRHKITKRGQNVTFRCDPISEHNRLYWYRQTLGQGPEFLTYFQNEAQLEKSRLLSDRFSAERPKGSFSTLEIQRTEQGDSAMYLCASSLDSASYGYTFGSGTRLTVV.

The chain is built from TRBV29-1 and TRBJ2-7, with D possibly TRBD1 on 5 matching bases. Germline V gene lookup returns CDR1 SQVTM and CDR2 ANQGSEA. V was trimmed by 4 bases and J by 4 bases, leaving 17 bases between them. The CDR3 spans 14 residues. CDR3 nucleotides: TGCAGCGTTGTGGGGCAGGCGGCAGGGTACGAGCAGTACTTC. It encodes CSVVGQAAGYEQYF.

The CDR3 DNA reads TGTGCCACCGAGCCAACGGGGGTTAATGAAAAACTGTTTTTT. Translated, it gives CATEPTGVNEKLFF. This sequence joins TRBV2 and TRBJ1-4; possible D gene TRBD1, 5 bases. Looked up from germline, CDR1 is SNHLY and CDR2 is FYNNEI. This CDR3 region has 14 residues. V was trimmed by 10 bases and J by 4 bases, leaving 16 bases between them.

This clonotype was observed a handful of times. CDR3 residues: CASSLFSGLLSSYEQYF. The CDR3 DNA sequence: TGCGCCAGCAGCTTGTTTAGCGGACTCCTGAGCTCCTACGAGCAGTACTTC. J is TRBJ2-7 and V is TRBV5-1, with D perhaps TRBD2 (6 bases). The germline V gene has CDR1 SGHRS and CDR2 YFSETQ. The CDR3 extends over 17 amino acids. V gave up 1 base and J gave up 0 bases, with 17 bases separating them.

The table lists this clonotype with many counts. The chain links TRBV28 to TRBJ2-2; D remains ambiguous. CDR3 length equals 12 residues. The ends were cut back, 5 bases at V and 4 bases at J, with 5 bases in the middle. The germline CDR1 and CDR2 sequences are MDHEN and SYDVKM. This CDR3 reads CASSRPTGELFF. CDR3 in DNA: TGTGCCAGCAGTCGACCCACCGGGGAGCTGTTTTTT.

This CDR3 reads CASSQSGRRNYGYTF. DNA for the CDR3: TGCGCCAGCAGCCAATCCGGGCGACGTAACTATGGCTACACCTTC. The chain joins TRBV4-1 to TRBJ1-2; D is uncertain. CDR1 and CDR2 (germline): MGHRA, YSYEKL. Trimming took off 2 bases at V and 1 base at J, with 11 bases between the two ends. The length of the CDR3 is 15 residues.

The V gene is TRBV10-3, the J gene TRBJ2-3; no clear D. V lost 0 bases and J 4 bases, leaving 8 bases between the germline ends. This CDR3 comprises 14 residues. Germline V gives CDR1 ENHRY, CDR2 SYGVKD. CDR3 region: CAISESVAPDTQYF. For the CDR3, the DNA is TGTGCCATCAGTGAGTCCGTAGCCCCAGATACGCAGTATTTT.

The V call is TRBV4-1, the J call TRBJ2-7; TRBD1 matches at 7 bases. CDR3 length equals 15 residues. The V and J ends lost 8 bases and 4 bases, in that order; junction bases with no gene match: 14. Germline V gene data show CDR1 as MGHRA and CDR2 as YSYEKL. This CDR3 is CASGVSGGNQYEQYF. Written as DNA, the CDR3 is TGCGCCAGCGGCGTATCAGGGGGAAACCAATACGAGCAGTACTTC.

This clonotype has ten or more counts. This chain uses TRBV4-1 with TRBJ2-7; D not resolved. CDR1 MGHRA and CDR2 YSYEKL come from the germline V gene. The CDR3 consists of 15 residues. V gave up 0 bases and J gave up 4 bases, with 13 bases separating them. This chain's CDR3 is CASSQDGVAWYEQYF. The CDR3 DNA sequence: TGCGCCAGCAGCCAAGATGGGGTAGCTTGGTACGAGCAGTACTTC.

This clonotype was counted only a few times. The chain employs TRBV14 and TRBJ2-2; D may be TRBD1 (6 bases). The V end lost 2 bases, the J end lost 6 bases, and 13 bases lay between the germline ends. Looked up from germline, CDR1 is SGHDN and CDR2 is FVKESK. This CDR3 has 15 amino acids. The CDR3 is CASSQRRGIAGELFF. The CDR3 DNA is TGTGCCAGCAGCCAACGCAGGGGAATCGCCGGGGAGCTGTTTTTT.

J is TRBJ2-7 and V is TRBV6-6; the D gene is possibly TRBD2 (5 bases). The CDR3 contains 13 residues. V lost 7 bases and J 7 bases, leaving 17 bases between the germline ends. The germline CDR1 and CDR2 sequences are MNHNY and SVGAGI (reference sequence). Here the CDR3 reads CASNRGFHWEQYF. Written as DNA, the CDR3 is TGTGCCAGCAACCGAGGGTTTCATTGGGAGCAGTACTTC.

On this clonotype itself: The junction does not match germline at one end; this may be a read error. This chain connects TRBV7-2 to TRBJ2-5; no firm D call. The CDR3 length is 14 residues. CDR1 and CDR2 from the germline V gene are SGHTA and FQGNSA. The CDR3 reads CASSLARDHETQYF. CDR3 DNA: TGTGCCAGCAGCTTAGCGCGAGACCACGAGACCCAGTACTTC.

This clonotype was detected ten times or more. The chain carries TRBV7-8 and TRBJ1-1; possible D gene TRBD1, 5 bases. In germline, CDR1 is SGHVS, CDR2 FQNEAQ. The CDR3 totals 13 residues. The germline V and J ends were trimmed by 3 bases and 5 bases, with 10 bases remaining between them. CDR3 in amino acids: CASSLGGSTEAFF. The CDR3 bases are TGTGCCAGCAGCTTGGGGGGGAGTACTGAAGCTTTCTTT.

CDR3 protein: CASSGGTGGTYEQYF. The CDR3 nucleotides read TGTGCCAGCAGTGGTGGGACAGGAGGAACCTACGAGCAGTACTTC. This rearrangement joins TRBV2 to TRBJ2-7, with 8 bases identical to TRBD1. Germline assignment: CDR1 SNHLY and CDR2 FYNNEI. V was pared by 4 bases and J by 2 bases, with 7 bases of the junction left unmatched. The CDR3 consists of 15 residues.

This clonotype was seen only a few times. The chain links TRBV6-6 to TRBJ2-7; perhaps TRBD1 as D (5 bases). This CDR3 is built from 13 residues. Deletions cut 5 bases from V and 6 bases from J, with 14 bases between. The germline CDR1 and CDR2 sequences are MNHNY and SVGAGI (reference sequence). CDR3 nucleotide sequence: TGTGCCAGCAGTGGTCAGGGTTTGAGCGAGCAGTACTTC. Translating it yields CASSGQGLSEQYF.

There are a few counts of this clonotype. J is TRBJ1-1 and V is TRBV12-3 or TRBV12-4, with 8 nucleotides matching TRBD1. The CDR3 totals 17 residues. The V gene end was trimmed by 4 bases and the J gene end by 0 bases; junction bases not matched to a gene: 10. The CDR3 DNA follows: TGTGCCAGCAGTTCACCGGGACAGGCCCACATGAACACTGAAGCTTTCTTT. This translates into CASSSPGQAHMNTEAFF.

This chain uses TRBV27 with TRBJ2-5; D gene ambiguous. The germline V and J ends were trimmed by 8 bases and 5 bases, with 12 bases remaining between them. CDR1 is MNHEY and CDR2 is SMNVEV in the germline V gene (reference sequence). The CDR3 length is 12 residues. The CDR3 is CASGPHRETQYF. The DNA for the CDR3 is TGTGCCAGCGGACCCCACCGGGAGACCCAGTACTTC.

V is TRBV5-1 and J is TRBJ2-1; D is perhaps TRBD1 (6 bases). Germline lookup yields CDR1 SGHRS and CDR2 YFSETQ. V was trimmed by 1 base and J by 7 bases, leaving 12 bases between them. CDR3 length equals 14 residues. CDR3 protein: CASSLRGTRNEQFF. Here the CDR3 DNA reads TGCGCCAGCAGCTTGCGTGGGACACGGAATGAGCAGTTCTTC. Variable domain in full (rest from reference TRBV5-1 and TRBJ2-1): KAGVTQTPRYLIKTRGQQVTLSCSPISGHRSVSWYQQTPGQGLQFLFEYFSETQRNKGNFPGRFSGRQFSNSRSEMNVSTLELGDSALYLCASSLRGTRNEQFFGPGTRLTVL.

The V call is TRBV7-2, the J call TRBJ2-5; 7 nucleotides match TRBD1. The CDR3 extends over 14 amino acids. CDR1 and CDR2 from the germline V gene are SGHTA and FQGNSA. Trimming at V came to 5 bases and at J to 3 bases, leaving 6 bases not matched to a gene. The CDR3 DNA reads as TGTGCCAGCAGCCGATATACAGGGGAAGAGACCCAGTACTTC. Its protein product is CASSRYTGEETQYF.